This TCR beta chain was documented in a study of blood T cell repertoires in COVID-19. Overall study: T cells, B-cell-depleted T cells, or PBMCs supplied cDNA or gDNA.

Profiled with immunoSEQ multiplex PCR; TCRdb holds only in-frame clones, not every one. The sample records tens of thousands of clones, 88% being singletons. Input material: peripheral blood. The TCR was taken from a human donor in a cohort sampled during active COVID-19.

CDR3 coding DNA: TGCGCCAGCAGCCCAACGTTACAGGGAGTGGGTGAAAAACTGTTTTTT. It encodes CASSPTLQGVGEKLFF. J is TRBJ1-4 and V is TRBV4-1, with D possibly being TRBD1 (6 bases). This CDR3 contains 16 residues. V was pared by 4 bases and J by 7 bases, with 19 bases between. CDR1 MGHRA and CDR2 YSYEKL come from the germline V gene.